The 27 T cell receptor beta chains below come from one sample, sequenced in a study of blood T cell repertoires in COVID-19 (dated by TCRdb to 2020 to 2022). The method was the immunoSEQ multiplex PCR assay. Imported from immuneACCESS, the table was reduced by TCRdb to in-frame sequences with V and J called. These copies leave out some clones; in studies compared against another copy, an unresolved V gene accounts for under half, and the cause of the remainder is not known. The sample table shows about 190,000 clones, and almost 90% are seen once. The ten largest clones take up 0.6% to 0.8% of the sample. The sample comprised peripheral blood. Receptors originate from a middle-aged man with acute or convalescent COVID-19.

The rearrangement joins TRBV19 to TRBJ2-1; unclear D gene. Trimming left V 1 base short and J 0 bases short, with 7 bases between. The length of the CDR3 is 15 residues. Germline CDR1 and CDR2: LNHDA and SQIVND (reference sequence). The CDR3 coding sequence is TGTGCCAGTAGTATAGGGCCAGGCTCCTACAATGAGCAGTTCTTC. It is translated as CASSIGPGSYNEQFF.

V gene TRBV5-8 combines with J gene TRBJ2-7; D call uncertain. The CDR3 contains 13 residues. Germline V CDR1 and CDR2: SGHTS, YDEGEE. V lost 0 bases and J lost 3, with 7 bases in between. The CDR3 loop reads CASSLDKRYEQYF. The CDR3 region has the DNA TGTGCCAGCAGCTTGGATAAGCGCTACGAGCAGTACTTC.

This CDR3 is CASSLRRSIGTDTQYF. The CDR3 DNA sequence: TGTGCCAGCAGCTTACGGCGGTCTATAGGCACAGATACGCAGTATTTT. This chain joins TRBV7-9 and TRBJ2-3; D not resolved. V shed 2 bases and J shed 1 base, with 13 bases lying between them. Germline CDR1 and CDR2: SEHNR and FQNEAQ (reference sequence). The CDR3 length is 16 residues.

In the case of this clone: Additional DNA sequences in this sample encode the identical CDR3. The CDR3 here is CASSLAGGETQYF. The CDR3, as DNA: TGCGCCAGCAGCTTGGCCGGGGGGGAGACCCAGTACTTC. The V gene is TRBV5-1, the J gene TRBJ2-5; 7 bases fit TRBD2. The J segment lost 5 bases and the V segment lost 0 bases, leaving 1 base of the junction unmatched. CDR3 length: 13 residues. Germline V gives CDR1 SGHRS, CDR2 YFSETQ.

The rearrangement joins TRBV18 to TRBJ1-5; no firm D call. Germline V gene data show CDR1 as KGHSH and CDR2 as LQKENI. The V end was cut by 8 bases, the J end by 4 bases, with 9 bases between. CDR3 length: 12 residues. CDR3 protein: CASPPLNQPQHF. CDR3 nucleotides: TGTGCCAGCCCCCCCCTAAATCAGCCCCAGCATTTT.

The CDR3 loop reads CASSPPVGFSNQPQHF. The CDR3 DNA is TGTGCCAGCAGTCCGCCCGTCGGTTTTAGCAATCAGCCCCAGCATTTT. V is TRBV28 and J is TRBJ1-5; D call uncertain. Trimming cost V 5 bases and J 0 bases, with 14 bases left between them. CDR3 length: 16 residues. In germline, CDR1 is MDHEN, CDR2 SYDVKM.

The chain combines TRBV7-9 with TRBJ1-1, with a possible D match to TRBD1 (5 bases). Germline loops: CDR1 SEHNR, CDR2 FQNEAQ (reference sequence). The CDR3 contains 17 residues. The V end lost 4 bases, the J end lost 1 base, and 19 bases lay between the germline ends. CDR3 region: CASSSSGDSTPNTEAFF. CDR3 DNA: TGTGCCAGCAGCTCCAGTGGGGACTCTACACCGAACACTGAAGCTTTCTTT.

This rearrangement joins TRBV5-1 to TRBJ2-7; TRBD1 matches at 7 bases. V shed 6 bases and J 2 bases; nucleotides not matched to a gene: 8. Germline V lookup: CDR1 SGHRS, CDR2 YFSETQ. CDR3 size: 14 residues. The CDR3, as DNA: TGCGCCAGCATCCTGACAGGGCCGACCTACGAGCAGTACGTC. This translates into CASILTGPTYEQYV.

This clone turned up a few times. The CDR3 region is CASSLRGDNEQFF. CDR3 DNA sequence: TGTGCCAGCAGTTTACGGGGGGACAATGAGCAGTTCTTC. The chain is built from TRBV27 and TRBJ2-1; 7 bases line up with TRBD2. The CDR3 spans 13 residues. The V segment lost 2 bases and the J segment 5 bases; nucleotides outside the gene matches: 0. CDR1 is MNHEY, CDR2 SMNVEV, per germline (reference sequence).

The chain combines TRBV19 with TRBJ1-4, with 11 bases lining up with TRBD1. Germline CDR1 LNHDA, CDR2 SQIVND (reference sequence). The V and J ends lost 5 bases and 8 bases, in that order; junction bases with no gene match: 7. The CDR3 is made up of 15 amino acids. The CDR3 is CASSPTGQGGEKLFF. CDR3 sequence (DNA): TGTGCCAGTAGTCCGACGGGACAGGGGGGGGAAAAACTGTTTTTT.

The chain employs TRBV5-4 and TRBJ1-6, with 7 bases that match TRBD1. Germline loops: CDR1 SGHNT, CDR2 YYREEE (reference sequence). The CDR3 length is 15 residues. The J segment lost 4 bases and the V segment lost 6 bases, leaving 7 bases of the junction unmatched. CDR3: CASTRGGQYNSPLHF. Written as DNA, the CDR3 is TGTGCCAGCACCCGAGGGGGACAGTATAATTCACCCCTCCACTTT.

J is TRBJ2-7 and V is TRBV6-5; TRBD2 agrees at 7 bases. With 11 bases clipped from V and 1 base from J, the junction kept 8 bases outside the gene matches. The CDR3 runs 13 residues. Germline CDR1 is MNHEY and CDR2 is SVGAGI. The CDR3 loop is CAVRGGPSYEQYV. CDR3 sequence (DNA): TGTGCCGTCCGCGGGGGTCCTTCCTACGAGCAGTACGTC.

The chain couples TRBV6-5 to TRBJ2-6; D not certain. CDR3 length: 16 residues. V gave up 0 bases and J gave up 4 bases, with 10 bases separating them. Germline values: CDR1 MNHEY, CDR2 SVGAGI. In nucleotides, the CDR3 is TGTGCCAGCAGTTACTCGAGGTCAGCCGGGGCCAACGTCCTGACTTTC. This codes for CASSYSRSAGANVLTF.

The J gene is TRBJ1-4, the V gene TRBV19; D is undetermined. Germline assignment: CDR1 LNHDA and CDR2 SQIVND (reference sequence). The CDR3 runs to 16 residues. Trimming cost V 5 bases and J 5 bases, with 18 bases left between them. This CDR3 reads CASSLLFRSLNEKLFF. The CDR3, as DNA: TGTGCCAGTAGTCTCCTTTTCCGTAGCTTGAATGAAAAACTGTTTTTT. The variable domain in full, with the rest retrieved from reference TRBV19 and TRBJ1-4, is DGGITQSPKYLFRKEGQNVTLSCEQNLNHDAMYWYRQDPGQGLRLIYYSQIVNDFQKGDIAEGYSVSREKKESFPLTVTSAQKNPTAFYLCASSLLFRSLNEKLFFGSGTQLSVL.

This chain joins TRBV28 and TRBJ2-5; D possibly corresponds to TRBD2 (5 bases). The CDR3 sequence is 16 residues long. In germline, CDR1 is MDHEN, CDR2 SYDVKM. Trimming stripped 5 bases from V and 2 bases from J, with 18 bases between. The CDR3 DNA reads as TGTGCCAGCAGTACCACCTACCGGACTCTGCAAGAGACCCAGTACTTC. This sequence encodes CASSTTYRTLQETQYF.

The sample holds one count of this clone. The J gene is TRBJ2-2, the V gene TRBV5-4; no reliable D call. This CDR3 is 13 amino acids long. The V end was cut by 4 bases, the J end by 3 bases, with 7 bases between. Germline CDR1 is SGHNT and CDR2 is YYREEE (reference sequence). The CDR3 DNA reads as TGTGCCAGCAGCCCCCTCTACACCGGGGAGCTGTTTTTT. This encodes CASSPLYTGELFF.

This CDR3 is CASSTGANALNEKLFF. CDR3 sequence (DNA): TGTGCCAGCAGCACCGGAGCGAATGCCCTTAATGAAAAACTGTTTTTT. This chain connects TRBV11-2 to TRBJ1-4; no reliable D call. The length of the CDR3 is 16 residues. Germline values: CDR1 SGHAT, CDR2 FQNNGV. V lost 5 bases and J lost 4, with 17 bases in between.

The gene calls are TRBV29-1 and TRBJ2-5, with TRBD2 matching over 10 bases. The CDR3 spans 13 residues. V dropped 5 bases and J dropped 5; count of bases not matched to a gene: 5. Germline lookup yields CDR1 SQVTM and CDR2 ANQGSEA. Here the CDR3 reads CSVPGLASETQYF. The CDR3 DNA is TGCAGCGTTCCGGGACTAGCGTCGGAGACCCAGTACTTC.

The chain is built from TRBV28 and TRBJ2-1, with D possibly TRBD2 on 6 matching bases. The CDR3 runs to 17 residues. V lost 0 bases and J lost 0, with 12 bases in between. Germline-derived CDR1 and CDR2 are MDHEN and SYDVKM. The DNA for the CDR3 is TGTGCCAGCAGTTTATGGGGAGGACTAAGCTCCTACAATGAGCAGTTCTTC. This encodes CASSLWGGLSSYNEQFF.

The gene calls are TRBV7-2 and TRBJ2-7; tentative D call: TRBD2 (6 bases). Trimming removed 5 bases at V and 4 bases at J, with 21 bases between. From germline, CDR1 is SGHTA and CDR2 FQGNSA. The CDR3 has 16 residues. CDR3 nucleotide sequence: TGTGCCAGCAGCCTAATAGCGGAGGTGGGGACTTACGAGCAGTACTTC. This sequence encodes CASSLIAEVGTYEQYF.

V gene TRBV13 combines with J gene TRBJ2-7, with 9 bases aligning to TRBD2. The V segment lost 3 bases and the J segment 4 bases; nucleotides outside the gene matches: 7. Germline CDR1 and CDR2: PRHDT and FYEKMQ (reference sequence). The CDR3 covers 15 residues. CDR3 protein: CASSLAGGPVYEQYF. CDR3 DNA sequence: TGTGCCAGCAGCTTGGCGGGAGGGCCTGTGTACGAGCAGTACTTC.

The rearrangement joins TRBV9 to TRBJ2-1; maybe TRBD1 (5 bases). Germline CDR1 reads SGDLS; CDR2 reads YYNGEE. V dropped 0 bases and J dropped 9 bases, with 16 bases sitting between them. This CDR3 comprises 15 residues. Here the CDR3 DNA reads TGTGCCAGCAGCGTAGGGGGCGTAAACCTAATTGAGCAGTTCTTC. Protein product: CASSVGGVNLIEQFF.

This clone was found a few times. The J gene is TRBJ1-5, the V gene TRBV6-6; 12 bases line up with TRBD1. This CDR3 is built from 15 residues. Germline values: CDR1 MNHNY, CDR2 SVGAGI (reference sequence). The V segment lost 5 bases and the J segment 7 bases; nucleotides outside the gene matches: 6. The chain's CDR3 is CASSRGQGAKQPQHF. The DNA of the CDR3 is TGTGCCAGCAGTCGGGGACAGGGGGCAAAGCAGCCCCAGCATTTT.

V is TRBV7-8 and J is TRBJ1-5; weak D call: TRBD1 (6 bases). V lost 3 bases and J 3 bases, leaving 18 bases between the germline ends. CDR1 SGHVS and CDR2 FQNEAQ come from the germline V gene. This CDR3 has 17 amino acids. The DNA of the CDR3 is TGTGCCAGCAGCTTTATCAAGGGGGGGACAATCAATCAGCCCCAGCATTTT. Translating it yields CASSFIKGGTINQPQHF.

This chain joins TRBV5-4 and TRBJ2-1; D might be TRBD1 (5 bases). Trimming cost V 0 bases and J 8 bases, with 9 bases left between them. The germline CDR1 and CDR2 sequences are SGHNT and YYREEE (reference sequence). The CDR3 totals 13 residues. The CDR3 coding sequence is TGTGCCAGCAGCTTGGGGTTAGGGGATGAGCAGTTCTTC. Translated, it gives CASSLGLGDEQFF.

This clone was seen once. J is TRBJ2-3 and V is TRBV7-2; 10 nucleotides align to TRBD2. This CDR3 contains 18 residues. V dropped 5 bases and J dropped 10; count of bases not matched to a gene: 21. The germline V gene has CDR1 SGHTA and CDR2 FQGNSA. The CDR3 is CASSLRGSGGFIRSAQYF. CDR3 nucleotide sequence: TGTGCCAGCAGCCTCCGGGGTAGCGGGGGGTTTATCAGGTCTGCGCAGTATTTT.

The chain has TRBV5-1 and TRBJ1-2; the match to TRBD1 covers 7 bases. V lost 3 bases to trimming and J lost 5 bases; unmatched junction nucleotides: 13. Germline V gene sequence: CDR1 SGHRS, CDR2 YFSETQ. The CDR3 spans 16 residues. In DNA form, the CDR3 reads TGCGCCAGCAGCTCGCGGGGACAGTTCAATGGTTATGGCTACACCTTC. Amino acids: CASSSRGQFNGYGYTF.